This T cell receptor beta chain was recovered during a study of T cell changes during pregnancy in multiple sclerosis. Germline V lookup: CDR1 KGHSH, CDR2 LQKENI. V lost 3 bases and J lost 2, with 10 bases in between. The CDR3 contains 15 residues. This table comes from immunoSEQ multiplex PCR, and its TCRdb copy is limited to in-frame clones, with some not included. The sample yields around 40,000 clones, about 92% seen once. The receptor was isolated from a female donor with multiple sclerosis, enrolled in a pregnancy study. The sequencing here drew on CD4+ T cells from peripheral blood mononuclear cells, taken in the third trimester of pregnancy. The chain has TRBV18 and TRBJ2-2; D is possibly TRBD1 (6 bases). The CDR3 loop reads CASSPRTVNTGELFF. CDR3 coding DNA: TGTGCCAGCTCACCGCGGACAGTTAACACCGGGGAGCTGTTTTTT.